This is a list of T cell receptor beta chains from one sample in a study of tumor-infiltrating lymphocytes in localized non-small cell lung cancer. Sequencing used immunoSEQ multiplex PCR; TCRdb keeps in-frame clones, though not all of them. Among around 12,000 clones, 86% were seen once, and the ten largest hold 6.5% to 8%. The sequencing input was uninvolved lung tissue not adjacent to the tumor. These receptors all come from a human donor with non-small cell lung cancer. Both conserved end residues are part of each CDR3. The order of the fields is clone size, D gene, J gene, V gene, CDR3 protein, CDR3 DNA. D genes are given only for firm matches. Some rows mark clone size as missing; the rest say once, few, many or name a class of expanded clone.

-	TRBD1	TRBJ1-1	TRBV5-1	CASSYGDRGPEAFF	TGCGCCAGCAGCTACGGGGACAGGGGCCCTGAAGCTTTCTTT
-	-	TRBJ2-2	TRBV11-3	CASSFENSGMDTGELFF	TGTGCCAGCAGCTTTGAGAACAGTGGGATGGATACCGGGGAGCTGTTTTTT
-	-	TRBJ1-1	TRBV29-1	CSVETAEAFF	TGCAGCGTTGAAACAGCTGAAGCTTTCTTT
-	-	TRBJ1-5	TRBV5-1	CASSSGRNQPQHF	TGCGCCAGCAGTTCGGGACGGAATCAGCCCCAGCATTTT
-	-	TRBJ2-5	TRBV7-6	CASSVGPTGETQYF	TGTGCCAGCAGCGTCGGCCCCACTGGGGAGACCCAGTACTTC
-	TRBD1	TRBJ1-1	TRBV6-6	CASSYSTGAVTEAFF	TGTGCCAGCAGTTACTCGACAGGGGCGGTCACTGAAGCTTTCTTT
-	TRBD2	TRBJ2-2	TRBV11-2	CASSAVAGGSAGELFF	TGTGCCAGCAGCGCTGTAGCGGGGGGGTCCGCCGGGGAGCTGTTTTTT
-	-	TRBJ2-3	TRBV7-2	CASSLGGGPSTDTQYF	TGTGCCAGCAGCTTAGGGGGCGGACCTAGCACAGATACGCAGTATTTT
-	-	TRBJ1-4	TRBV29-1	CSVGGSSEKLFF	TGCAGCGTTGGAGGGAGTAGCGAAAAACTGTTTTTT
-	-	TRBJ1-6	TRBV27	CASRIQGTYNSPLHF	TGTGCCAGCAGAATCCAGGGGACCTATAATTCACCCCTCCACTTT
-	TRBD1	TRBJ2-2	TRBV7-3	CASSAGQGVTGELFF	TGTGCCAGCAGCGCCGGACAGGGGGTCACCGGGGAGCTGTTTTTT
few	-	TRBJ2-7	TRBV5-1	CASSLSSSYEQYF	TGCGCCAGCAGCCTCTCTAGCTCCTACGAGCAGTACTTC
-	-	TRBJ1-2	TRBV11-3	CASSSLNGYGYTF	TGTGCCAGCAGTTCTCTCAACGGCTATGGCTACACCTTC
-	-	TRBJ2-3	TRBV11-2	CASSLDRGGGTDTQYF	TGTGCCAGCAGCTTAGATAGGGGTGGCGGCACAGATACGCAGTATTTT
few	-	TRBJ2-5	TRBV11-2	CASSSTETQYF	TGTGCCAGCAGCTCCACCGAGACCCAGTACTTC
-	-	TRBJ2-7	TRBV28	CASRTQGRSYEQYF	TGTGCCAGCCGGACACAGGGACGTTCCTACGAGCAGTACTTC
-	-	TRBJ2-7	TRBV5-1	CASTLAGSGAYEQYF	TGCGCCAGCACCCTTGCAGGTAGCGGAGCTTACGAGCAGTACTTC
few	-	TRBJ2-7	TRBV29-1	CSVGLSVYEQYF	TGCAGCGTTGGCCTATCGGTTTACGAGCAGTACTTC
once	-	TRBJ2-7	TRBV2	CAGSSHWKSYEQYF	TGTGCCGGGTCGAGTCATTGGAAGTCCTACGAGCAGTACTTC
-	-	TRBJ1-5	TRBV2	CASSDSVLGNQPQHF	TGTGCCAGCAGTGACAGTGTCCTGGGCAATCAGCCCCAGCATTTT
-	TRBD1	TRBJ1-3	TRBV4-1	CASSATGGSGNTIYF	TGCGCCAGCAGCGCTACAGGGGGCTCTGGAAACACCATATATTTT
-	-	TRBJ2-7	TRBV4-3	CASSQESGIGYEQYF	TGCGCCAGCAGCCAAGAATCAGGGATTGGGTACGAGCAGTACTTC
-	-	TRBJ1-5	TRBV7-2	CASSVRASEQPQHF	TGTGCCAGCAGCGTCAGGGCCTCGGAACAGCCCCAGCATTTT
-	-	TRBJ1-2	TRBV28	CASSLSGRAGGYTF	TGTGCCAGCAGTTTAAGTGGACGGGCGGGGGGCTACACCTTC
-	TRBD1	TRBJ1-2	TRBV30	CAWHPGQSYGYTF	TGTGCCTGGCATCCGGGACAGTCATATGGCTACACCTTC
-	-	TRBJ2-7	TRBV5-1	CASSPGAGAYEQYF	TGCGCCAGCAGCCCTGGGGCAGGGGCCTACGAGCAGTACTTC
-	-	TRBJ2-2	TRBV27	CASRITGLGGELFF	TGTGCCAGCAGAATCACAGGGCTGGGCGGGGAGCTGTTTTTT
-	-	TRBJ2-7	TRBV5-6	CASRPWGVYYEQYF	TGTGCCAGCAGGCCCTGGGGTGTCTACTACGAGCAGTACTTC
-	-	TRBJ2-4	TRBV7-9	CASSFDPGDIQYF	TGTGCCAGCAGCTTCGATCCTGGGGACATTCAGTACTTC
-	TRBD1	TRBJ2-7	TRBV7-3	CASSLLGQGARRYF	TGTGCCAGCAGCCTCCTCGGACAGGGGGCGCGACGGTACTTC
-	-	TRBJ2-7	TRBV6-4	CASSERYSTYEQYF	TGTGCCAGCAGTGAAAGGTACAGCACCTACGAGCAGTACTTC
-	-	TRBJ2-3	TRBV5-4	CASSSPGGRATDTQYF	TGTGCCAGCAGCTCCCCGGGTGGGCGTGCTACAGATACGCAGTATTTT
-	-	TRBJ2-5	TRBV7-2	CASSLVFTAYQETQYF	TGTGCCAGCAGCTTAGTGTTTACCGCGTACCAAGAGACCCAGTACTTC
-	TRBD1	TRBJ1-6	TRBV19	CASTVDRGNSPLHF	TGTGCCAGTACCGTTGACAGGGGAAATTCACCCCTCCACTTT
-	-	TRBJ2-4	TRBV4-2	CASSQDLGALAKNIQYF	TGTGCCAGCAGCCAAGATCTCGGGGCACTAGCCAAAAACATTCAGTACTTC
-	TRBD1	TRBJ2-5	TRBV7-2	CASSSGQWVETQYF	TGTGCCAGCAGCTCGGGACAGTGGGTAGAGACCCAGTACTTC
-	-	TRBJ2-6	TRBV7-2	CASSSGGAGANVLTF	TGTGCCAGCAGCTCAGGGGGGGCTGGGGCCAACGTCCTGACTTTC
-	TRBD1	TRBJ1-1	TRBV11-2	CASRGTGGGRVAFF	TGTGCCAGCAGGGGGACAGGGGGCGGCCGGGTAGCTTTCTTT
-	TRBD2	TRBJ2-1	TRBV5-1	CASSGGLAGGSSYNEQFF	TGCGCCAGCAGCGGGGGACTAGCGGGGGGTAGCTCCTACAATGAGCAGTTCTTC
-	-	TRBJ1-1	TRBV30	CAWSVPPTEAFF	TGTGCCTGGAGTGTACCCCCCACTGAAGCTTTCTTT
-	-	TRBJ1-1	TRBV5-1	CASSLPGNTEAFF	TGCGCCAGCAGTCTCCCGGGGAACACTGAAGCTTTCTTT
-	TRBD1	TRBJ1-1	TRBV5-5	CASSPDRANEAFF	TGTGCCAGCAGTCCGGACAGGGCTAATGAAGCTTTCTTT
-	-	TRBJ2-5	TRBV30	CACAGWGTQYF	TGTGCGTGCGCGGGGTGGGGGACCCAGTACTTC
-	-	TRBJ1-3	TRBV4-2	CASSERSGDSGNTIYF	TGTGCCAGCAGCGAAAGATCGGGGGACTCTGGAAACACCATATATTTT
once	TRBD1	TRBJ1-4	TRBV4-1	CASTGTATSRGEKLFF	TGCGCCAGCACCGGGACAGCTACGTCTCGGGGTGAAAAACTGTTTTTT
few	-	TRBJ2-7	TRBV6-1	CASMFFEVRGYEQYF	TGTGCCAGCATGTTCTTTGAGGTTCGGGGATACGAGCAGTACTTC
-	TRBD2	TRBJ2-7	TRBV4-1	CASSQDPPATSGGDYEQYF	TGCGCCAGCAGCCAAGACCCTCCAGCGACTAGCGGGGGGGATTACGAGCAGTACTTC
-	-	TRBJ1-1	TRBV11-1	CASSVPGLSTEAFF	TGTGCCAGCAGCGTACCAGGGCTGAGCACTGAAGCTTTCTTT
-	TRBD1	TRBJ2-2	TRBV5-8	CASSWTGTGRTGELFF	TGTGCCAGCAGCTGGACCGGGACAGGGCGAACCGGGGAGCTGTTTTTT
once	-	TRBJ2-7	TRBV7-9	CASSLPPGDEQYF	TGTGCCAGCAGCTTGCCCCCCGGAGACGAGCAGTACTTC
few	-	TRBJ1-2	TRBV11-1	CASSLTGYGYTF	TGTGCCAGCAGCTTAACCGGGTATGGCTACACCTTC
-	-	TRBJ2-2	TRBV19	CASSSFRGGELFF	TGTGCCAGTAGTTCCTTTCGAGGTGGGGAGCTGTTTTTT
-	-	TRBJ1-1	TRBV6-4	CASSAQQNTEAFF	TGTGCCAGCAGCGCCCAACAGAACACTGAAGCTTTCTTT